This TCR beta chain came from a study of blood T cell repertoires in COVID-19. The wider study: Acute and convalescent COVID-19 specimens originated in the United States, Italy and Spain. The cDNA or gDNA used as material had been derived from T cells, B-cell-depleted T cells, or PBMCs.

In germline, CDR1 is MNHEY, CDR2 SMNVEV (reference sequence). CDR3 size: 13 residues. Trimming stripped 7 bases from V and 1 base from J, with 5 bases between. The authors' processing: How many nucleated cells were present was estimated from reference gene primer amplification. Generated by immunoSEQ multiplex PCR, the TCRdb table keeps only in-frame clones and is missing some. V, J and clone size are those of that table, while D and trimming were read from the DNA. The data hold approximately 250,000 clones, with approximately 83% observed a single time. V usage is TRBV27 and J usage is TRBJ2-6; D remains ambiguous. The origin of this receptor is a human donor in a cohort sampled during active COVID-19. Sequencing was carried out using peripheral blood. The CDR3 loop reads CASNPSGANVLTF. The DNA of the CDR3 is TGTGCCAGCAATCCTTCTGGGGCCAACGTCCTGACTTTC.